This T cell receptor beta chain derives from a study of regulatory T cells (dated by TCRdb to 2016 to 2019). Context from the whole study: The study compared T-cell receptor beta repertoires of sorted regulatory, conventional CD4+ and CD8+ T cells in CD3G-deficient patients with those in healthy controls.

The research as a whole found: Patient repertoires showed restricted unique TRB V-J pairs and skewed V and J gene usage, most marked in regulatory T cells. Hydrophobic residues at CDR3 positions 6 and 7 were enriched in conventional CD4+ T cells from CD3G-deficient patients, suggesting more self-reactive specificities.

All CD3G-deficient patients had evidence of autoimmunity, which was more severe in two of the patients. At testing, patients were between 2 and 39 years old and showed lower naive and higher memory CD4+ and CD8+ T-cell proportions. CD4+ cells were FACS-sorted into CD25-high CD127-low regulatory T cells and CD25-low CD127-high conventional CD4+ T cells. The patient group comprised 5 or 6 individuals with CD3G deficiency. Patient samples and clinical data came from an international physician network spanning the United States, Europe and Asia. Peripheral blood mononuclear cells were isolated by Ficoll density separation. For the multiplex PCR, 52 forward TRBV primers and 13 reverse TRBJ primers were used, and amplification bias was corrected with both assay-based and computational methods. Rearranged TRB loci were amplified from genomic DNA by multiplex PCR within the immunoSEQ assay. Sequencing of the TRB amplicons was done on an Illumina HiSeq platform. The study's processing was this. Custom algorithms error-filtered the raw sequences and aligned them to reference gene sequences, after which the immunoSEQ online tools were used for analysis. Productive and nonproductive TRB rearrangement frequencies were evaluated among both unique and total sequences. For TRB CDR3 positions 6 and 7, hydrophobicity together with amino acid composition served as the basis for assessing self-reactivity potential. For group comparisons, t tests, Mann-Whitney tests or two-way ANOVA were performed in Prism software. The table was pulled from immuneACCESS by TCRdb, which kept in-frame rearrangements only. Such tables lose some clones; where checked, under half of the loss comes from unresolved V genes, and the rest has no known cause. That table is the source of V, J and clone size, and D and trimming were worked out from the DNA. This sample has some 23,000 clones in its table, and about 88% of those were observed once. 1.3% of the sample rests with the top ten.

Remarks on this clone: No cognate antigen has been identified for it. No base qualities exist here, and no much larger clone lies one base off it.

At the junction V is shortened by 5 bases and J by 5 bases; bases outside the gene matches: 4. The germline V gene (reference sequence) supplies CDR1 LNHDA and CDR2 SQIVND. CDR3 length: 13 amino acids, cysteine to phenylalanine. Only the CDR3 part of the read is kept: 39 bases, read in frame from the first base. Recombination connected TRBV19 to TRBJ1-2; 8 middle bases align to TRBD1. The sequence was obtained from a child aged 10 to 17 with CD3G deficiency. Material for sequencing was conventional CD4+ T cells sorted from blood. The nucleotide sequence is given as TGTGCCAGTAGTTCCCGGACAGGGTATGGCTACACCTTC. This translates into CASSSRTGYGYTF.